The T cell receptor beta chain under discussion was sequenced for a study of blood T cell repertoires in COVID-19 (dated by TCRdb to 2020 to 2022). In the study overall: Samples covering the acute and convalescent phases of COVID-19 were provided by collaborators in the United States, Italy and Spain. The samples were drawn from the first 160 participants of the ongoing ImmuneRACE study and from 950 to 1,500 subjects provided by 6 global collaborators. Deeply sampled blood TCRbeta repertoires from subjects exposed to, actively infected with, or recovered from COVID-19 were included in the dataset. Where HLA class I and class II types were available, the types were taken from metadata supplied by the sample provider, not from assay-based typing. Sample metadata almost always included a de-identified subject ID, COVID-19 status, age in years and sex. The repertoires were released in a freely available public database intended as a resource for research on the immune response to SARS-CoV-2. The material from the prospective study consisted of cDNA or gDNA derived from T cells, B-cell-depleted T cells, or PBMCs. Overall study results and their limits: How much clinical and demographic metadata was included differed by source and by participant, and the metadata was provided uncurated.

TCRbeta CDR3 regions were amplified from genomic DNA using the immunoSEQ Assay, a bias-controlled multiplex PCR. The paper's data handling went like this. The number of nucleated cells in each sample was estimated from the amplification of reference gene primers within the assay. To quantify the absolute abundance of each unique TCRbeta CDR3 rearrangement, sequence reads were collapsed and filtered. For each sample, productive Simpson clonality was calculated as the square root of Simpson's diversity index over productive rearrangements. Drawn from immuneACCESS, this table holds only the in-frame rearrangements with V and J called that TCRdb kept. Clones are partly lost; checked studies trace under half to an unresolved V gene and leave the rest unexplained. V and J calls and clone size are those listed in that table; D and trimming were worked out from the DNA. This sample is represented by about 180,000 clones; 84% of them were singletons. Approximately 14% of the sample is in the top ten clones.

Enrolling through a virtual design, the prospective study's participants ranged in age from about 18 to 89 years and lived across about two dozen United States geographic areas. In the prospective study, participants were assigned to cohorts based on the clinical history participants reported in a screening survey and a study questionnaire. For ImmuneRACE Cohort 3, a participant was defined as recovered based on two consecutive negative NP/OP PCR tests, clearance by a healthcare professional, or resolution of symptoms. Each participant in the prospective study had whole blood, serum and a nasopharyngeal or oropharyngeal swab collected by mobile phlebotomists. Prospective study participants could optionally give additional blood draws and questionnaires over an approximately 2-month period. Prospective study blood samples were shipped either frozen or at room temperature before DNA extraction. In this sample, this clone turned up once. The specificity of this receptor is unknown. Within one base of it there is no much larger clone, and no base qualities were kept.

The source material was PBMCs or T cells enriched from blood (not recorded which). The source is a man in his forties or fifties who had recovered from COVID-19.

The DNA sequence follows: TGTGCCAGCAGGATGACAGGGACCTCCTACGAGCAGTACTTC. Translated, it reads CASRMTGTSYEQYF. The sequence is built from TRBV6-5 and TRBJ2-7; TRBD1 lines up with 7 middle nucleotides. Including cysteine and phenylalanine, the CDR3 has 14 amino acids. Only the CDR3 DNA is retained, 42 bases long and in frame from the first base. CDR1 and CDR2 were assigned from the germline V gene as MNHEY and SVGAGI. V is trimmed back by 6 bases and J by 0 bases, and the junction contains 5 bases that no gene match accounts for.